The text below deals with one T cell receptor beta chain. These data are taken from a study of shared T cell receptors in the human thymus. Some clones are missing from TCRdb's copy, which holds only in-frame ones; the method was immunoSEQ multiplex PCR. The sample has about 380,000 clones; more than 85% are singletons. Germline V gene sequence: CDR1 SGHRS, CDR2 YFSETQ. Trimming stripped 0 bases from V and 5 bases from J, with 18 bases between. CDR3 length equals 17 residues. This chain links TRBV5-1 with TRBJ2-1; D might be TRBD2 (6 bases). This TCR was recovered from a human donor. Specimen: thymocytes. The DNA for the CDR3 is TGCGCCAGCAGCTTGGCCCGTGCGGGGCCGGCCAACAATGAGCAGTTCTTC. Its protein is CASSLARAGPANNEQFF.